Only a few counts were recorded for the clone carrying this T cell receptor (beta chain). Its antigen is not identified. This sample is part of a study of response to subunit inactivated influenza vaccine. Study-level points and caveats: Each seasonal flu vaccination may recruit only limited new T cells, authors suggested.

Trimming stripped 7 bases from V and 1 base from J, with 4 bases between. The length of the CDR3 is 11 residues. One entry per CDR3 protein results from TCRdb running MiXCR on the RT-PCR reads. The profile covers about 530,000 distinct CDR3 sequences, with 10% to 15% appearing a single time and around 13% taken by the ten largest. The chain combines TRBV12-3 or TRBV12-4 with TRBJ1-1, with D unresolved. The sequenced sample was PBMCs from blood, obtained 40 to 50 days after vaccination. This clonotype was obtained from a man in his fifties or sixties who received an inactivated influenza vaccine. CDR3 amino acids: CASKRNTEAFF. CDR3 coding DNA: TGTGCCAGCAAGAGGAACACTGAAGCTTTCTTT.